This T cell receptor beta chain was captured in a study of cytomegalovirus exposure and HLA in healthy donors. General study results and limits: Most TCR sequences were seen very rarely across donors, but some public TCRs occurred in many. Overall, approximately 150 TCR beta chains were annotated as cytomegalovirus-associated. A later analysis revealed that TCR association rates differed between HLA loci, peaking at DRB1 and bottoming out at HLA-C.

In the PCR, 60 Vbeta and 13 Jbeta primers were used. TCRdb keeps only in-frame clones here, not all; method: immunoSEQ multiplex PCR. The sample consists of 130,000 to 150,000 clones, about 80% of them appearing once. CDR3 length: 14 residues. Trimming stripped 7 bases from V and 5 bases from J, with 15 bases between. Germline V CDR1 and CDR2: LNHDA, SQIVND (reference sequence). With respect to this clone: Its antigen is unknown.

The material sequenced was PBMCs. The clonotype was recovered from a woman aged 55 to 70 in good health and CMV-seropositive. The rearrangement links TRBV19 to TRBJ1-5; D remains ambiguous. CDR3 amino acids: CASKDGSFDQPQHF. Written as DNA, the CDR3 is TGTGCCAGTAAAGACGGGTCTTTCGATCAGCCCCAGCATTTT.